This TCR beta chain was identified in a study of T-cell reconstitution after alpha-beta-depleted transplantation in children. For TCRbeta, the library was prepared with unique molecular identifiers. TCRdb used MiXCR to reprocess the PCR reads, holding one entry per CDR3 protein. The data contain almost 400,000 distinct CDR3 sequences, about a fifth of them singletons. Looked up from germline, CDR1 is SGHTA and CDR2 is FQGNSA. The CDR3 covers 15 residues. V was pared by 5 bases and J by 0 bases, with 13 bases between. This clonotype was detected a few times. V is TRBV7-2 and J is TRBJ1-1; weak D call: TRBD1 (5 bases). This TCR was recovered from a human donor who donated a stem cell graft to a child with acute myeloid leukemia. The sequenced sample was PBMCs from the stem cell graft donor, obtained from the stem cell graft. The CDR3, as DNA: TGTGCCAGCAGCCCAGGGTGGCTAGTGAACACTGAAGCTTTCTTT. It translates to CASSPGWLVNTEAFF.